The 26 T cell receptor beta chains reported below all come from one sample, sequenced in a study of shared clonotypes between healthy human individuals. This table comes from immunoSEQ multiplex PCR, and its TCRdb copy is limited to in-frame clones, with some not included. The sample carries 150,000 to 200,000 clones, 80% to 95% recorded once. Sequencing was performed on naive CD4+ T cells sorted from blood. The subset: CD45RA+ positively selected. The source of these receptors is a woman under 40 in good health.

The chain joins TRBV19 to TRBJ2-7; no definite D call. CDR1 and CDR2 from the germline V gene are LNHDA and SQIVND (reference sequence). The CDR3 is 12 amino acids. Trimming took 3 bases from V and 0 from J, leaving 3 bases between them. The CDR3 loop is CASSMSSYEQYF. The DNA of the CDR3 is TGTGCCAGTAGTATGAGCTCCTACGAGCAGTACTTC.

V is TRBV10-3 and J is TRBJ2-7; D is ambiguous. The V gene's germline CDR1 is ENHRY and CDR2 SYGVKD. The CDR3 sequence is 11 residues long. Trimming cost V 4 bases and J 6 bases, with 7 bases left between them. In nucleotides, the CDR3 is TGTGCCATCAGTGGTAGTGGCGAGCAGTACTTC. As protein: CAISGSGEQYF.

This chain links TRBV19 with TRBJ2-4; 7 nucleotides agree with TRBD1. J gave up 5 bases and V 3 bases, and 4 bases lay outside the gene matches. Germline values: CDR1 LNHDA, CDR2 SQIVND (reference sequence). The CDR3 has 14 residues. The CDR3 DNA sequence: TGTGCCAGTAGTATTCAGCAGGGGGAAAACATTCAGTACTTC. Amino acids: CASSIQQGENIQYF.

This clone was recorded only once. The J gene is TRBJ2-6, the V gene TRBV7-2; D not certain. From germline, CDR1 is SGHTA and CDR2 FQGNSA. The CDR3 spans 15 residues. Trimming left V 2 bases short and J 0 bases short, with 5 bases between. The CDR3 DNA follows: TGTGCCAGCAGCTTACTTGCCTCTGGGGCCAACGTCCTGACTTTC. Translating gives CASSLLASGANVLTF.

This CDR3 reads CATRQVSRFAGELFF. As DNA, the CDR3 is TGTGCCACCAGACAAGTCAGCAGGTTTGCCGGGGAGCTGTTTTTT. The chain uses TRBV15 and TRBJ2-2; no reliable D call. CDR1 is LNHNV, CDR2 YYDKDF, per germline (reference sequence). The CDR3 loop spans 15 amino acids. Trimming left V 6 bases short and J 6 bases short, with 17 bases between.

The CDR3 here is CASRTTGTWGYTF. CDR3 sequence (DNA): TGTGCCAGCAGGACTACCGGGACGTGGGGCTACACCTTC. J is TRBJ1-2 and V is TRBV27; possibly TRBD1 for D (5 bases). The V gene lost 6 bases and the J gene lost 8 bases, with 16 bases spanning the gap. In germline, CDR1 is MNHEY, CDR2 SMNVEV (reference sequence). The CDR3 contains 13 residues.

This sequence joins TRBV2 and TRBJ2-7; 10 nucleotides agree with TRBD1. V shed 8 bases, J shed 5 bases, and the junction held 9 bases outside the gene matches. The CDR3 length is 14 residues. The germline V gene encodes CDR1 SNHLY and CDR2 FYNNEI. The CDR3 nucleotides read TGTGCCAGCGGACGACAGGGGGCATTCGACGAGCAGTACTTC. Its protein product is CASGRQGAFDEQYF.

The CDR3 bases are TGTGCCAGCAGCACTTGGGGGGAAAAACTGTTTTTT. Protein: CASSTWGEKLFF. The V gene is TRBV13, the J gene TRBJ1-4, with a tentative D call TRBD1 (5 bases). Trimming stripped 5 bases from V and 8 bases from J, with 9 bases between. The CDR3 is 12 residues long. Germline V lookup: CDR1 PRHDT, CDR2 FYEKMQ (reference sequence).

The rearrangement joins TRBV29-1 to TRBJ2-6, with D perhaps matching TRBD2 (6 bases). From germline, CDR1 is SQVTM and CDR2 ANQGSEA. This CDR3 has 14 amino acids. V was cut by 6 bases and J by 0 bases, with 9 bases left in between. CDR3 DNA: TGCAGCGTCCGGGGGAACTCTGGGGCCAACGTCCTGACTTTC. This sequence encodes CSVRGNSGANVLTF.

This clone was observed once. The chain carries TRBV27 and TRBJ2-3; 10 bases match TRBD1. Germline CDR1 MNHEY, CDR2 SMNVEV (reference sequence). This CDR3 has 17 residues. The ends lost 5 bases at V and 3 bases at J; junction bases unmatched: 11. This CDR3 is CASSTRDRGTRTDTQYF. The CDR3 nucleotides read TGTGCCAGCAGTACCCGGGACAGGGGTACCAGGACAGATACGCAGTATTTT.

The chain recombines TRBV28 with TRBJ1-1; the D is unclear. V lost 3 bases and J lost 8, with 19 bases in between. Germline V gene sequence: CDR1 MDHEN, CDR2 SYDVKM. The CDR3 totals 15 residues. The CDR3 DNA is TGTGCCAGCAGTTTGCCCGCGTCGGCCGTAGGGGAAGCTTTCTTT. Its translation is CASSLPASAVGEAFF.

The rearrangement joins TRBV6-5 to TRBJ2-7, with 12 bases lining up with TRBD2. Trimming cost V 6 bases and J 2 bases; bases outside gene matches: 5. CDR1 is MNHEY, CDR2 SVGAGI, per germline. CDR3 length equals 15 residues. Here the CDR3 reads CASRRGLAGAYEQYF. CDR3 coding DNA: TGTGCCAGCAGGCGGGGACTAGCGGGCGCCTACGAGCAGTACTTC.

The V gene is TRBV5-1, the J gene TRBJ2-5; 8 bases match TRBD1. The end of the DNA fits TRBJ2-7 better, so the J call may be wrong. Germline assignment: CDR1 SGHRS and CDR2 YFSETQ. This CDR3 comprises 15 residues. As DNA, the CDR3 is TGCGCCAGCAGCGTAAACAGGGGGAACTCCTACGAGCAGTACTTC. This sequence encodes CASSVNRGNSYEQYF.

This rearrangement joins TRBV28 to TRBJ2-7; TRBD1 aligns across 8 bases. Germline-derived CDR1 and CDR2 are MDHEN and SYDVKM. The CDR3 contains 15 residues. Unmatched junction bases numbered 8, after V lost 4 bases and J lost 3 bases. The CDR3 loop reads CASSSHLDRVYEQYF. CDR3 DNA sequence: TGTGCCAGCAGTTCACACTTGGACAGGGTCTACGAGCAGTACTTC.

This chain joins TRBV4-2 and TRBJ2-7; D remains ambiguous. Germline CDR1 and CDR2: LGHNA and YNFKEQ. The CDR3 is 16 amino acids. The V end lost 0 bases, the J end lost 3 bases, and 15 bases lay between the germline ends. The CDR3 DNA sequence: TGTGCCAGCAGCCAAGACCTAACCCCCGGGTTCTACGAGCAGTACTTC. This sequence encodes CASSQDLTPGFYEQYF.

V usage is TRBV28 and J usage is TRBJ1-2; no clear D gene. V was trimmed by 3 bases and J by 7 bases, leaving 9 bases between them. This CDR3 has 12 residues. The V gene's germline CDR1 is MDHEN and CDR2 SYDVKM. CDR3 in amino acids: CASSFTVSGYTF. CDR3 nucleotide sequence: TGTGCCAGCAGTTTCACAGTTTCTGGCTACACCTTC.

The rearrangement joins TRBV4-2 to TRBJ2-5; 8 positions match TRBD2. Gene TRBJ2-7 matches the end of the DNA better, so the J call may be wrong. The CDR3 runs to 18 residues. Germline CDR1 is LGHNA and CDR2 is YNFKEQ. The chain's CDR3 is CASSQRSVSGGPGYEQYF. DNA for the CDR3: TGTGCCAGCAGCCAAAGGTCGGTTTCGGGAGGGCCTGGATACGAGCAGTACTTC.

This clone was detected only once. This chain connects TRBV11-2 to TRBJ1-1; 7 bases fit TRBD1. Trimming took 6 bases from V and 4 from J; bases not matched to a gene: 2. The V gene's germline CDR1 is SGHAT and CDR2 FQNNGV. This CDR3 is built from 12 residues. The CDR3 bases are TGTGCCAGCAGAACAGGGGCCACTGAAGCTTTCTTT. Translating gives CASRTGATEAFF.

The chain is built from TRBV6-5 and TRBJ2-5; D may match TRBD1 or TRBD2 (5 bases each). The germline CDR1 and CDR2 sequences are MNHEY and SVGAGI. Deletions cut 10 bases from V and 2 bases from J, with 14 bases between. The length of the CDR3 is 13 residues. CDR3 residues: CATRDGSQETQYF. The CDR3 DNA is TGTGCCACCCGGGACGGATCACAAGAGACCCAGTACTTC.

The chain couples TRBV28 to TRBJ2-7, with 7 bases identical to TRBD1. V lost 3 bases, J lost 2 bases, and 7 bases stayed unmatched. The CDR3 runs to 15 residues. Germline-derived CDR1 and CDR2 are MDHEN and SYDVKM. The CDR3, as DNA: TGTGCCAGCAGTTTGGGGGACAGACCTACCTACGAGCAGTACTTC. This gives the protein CASSLGDRPTYEQYF.

V is TRBV5-1 and J is TRBJ1-4; D is perhaps TRBD1 (5 bases). Germline V gene data show CDR1 as SGHRS and CDR2 as YFSETQ. The germline V and J ends were trimmed by 1 base and 3 bases, with 7 bases remaining between them. The CDR3 covers 14 residues. CDR3 sequence (DNA): TGCGCCAGCAGCTTGTTGACAGCTAATGAAAAACTGTTTTTT. It encodes CASSLLTANEKLFF. Filled out from reference TRBV5-1 and TRBJ1-4, the complete variable domain reads KAGVTQTPRYLIKTRGQQVTLSCSPISGHRSVSWYQQTPGQGLQFLFEYFSETQRNKGNFPGRFSGRQFSNSRSEMNVSTLELGDSALYLCASSLLTANEKLFFGSGTQLSVL.

This chain links TRBV2 with TRBJ1-1; 8 bases agree with TRBD1. Germline V gene data show CDR1 as SNHLY and CDR2 as FYNNEI. The trim removed 8 bases at V and 8 bases at J, leaving 16 bases unmatched. The CDR3 contains 15 residues. CDR3 residues: CASERQGRSSREAFF. CDR3 sequence (DNA): TGTGCCAGCGAGAGACAGGGGCGGTCCTCTAGAGAAGCTTTCTTT.

The chain couples TRBV19 to TRBJ2-2, with a tentative D call TRBD1 (5 bases). Germline V gives CDR1 LNHDA, CDR2 SQIVND (reference sequence). V shed 3 bases and J shed 0 bases, with 11 bases lying between them. The CDR3 totals 16 residues. Here the CDR3 DNA reads TGTGCCAGTAGTATTATCCCGACAGCGAACACCGGGGAGCTGTTTTTT. It translates to CASSIIPTANTGELFF.

The rearrangement uses TRBV18 and TRBJ2-6; 8 bases are a match to TRBD1. Germline CDR1 reads KGHSH; CDR2 reads LQKENI. The CDR3 runs to 15 residues. The J segment lost 4 bases and the V segment lost 3 bases, leaving 2 bases of the junction unmatched. The CDR3 DNA reads TGTGCCAGCTCACCCCAGGGGGCCGGGGCCAACGTCCTGACTTTC. This sequence encodes CASSPQGAGANVLTF.

This rearrangement joins TRBV10-2 to TRBJ1-2, with D possibly being TRBD1 (6 bases). V was pared by 7 bases and J by 1 base, with 16 bases between. Per the germline V gene, CDR1 is WSHSY and CDR2 is SAAADI. The CDR3 runs to 15 residues. The CDR3 bases are TGCGCCAGCACTCCCGACAGGCCAAATAACTATGGCTACACCTTC. Amino acid sequence: CASTPDRPNNYGYTF.

This clone was observed once. The V call is TRBV27, the J call TRBJ1-2; 9 bases match TRBD1. The CDR3 extends over 11 amino acids. After removal of 8 bases from V and 8 bases from J, the junction contained 3 bases not matched to a gene. CDR1 MNHEY and CDR2 SMNVEV come from the germline V gene (reference sequence). The CDR3 DNA reads as TGTGCCAGCCGACAGGGGGGGGGCTACACCTTC. It specifies CASRQGGGYTF.